Presented here are 24 T cell receptor beta chains from one specimen sequenced in a study of blood T cell repertoires in COVID-19. Assay used: immunoSEQ multiplex PCR; TCRdb lists only in-frame clones, some missing. This sample has 100,000 to 120,000 clones; approximately 89% occur once, and the top ten carry more than 5%. The sequencing input was peripheral blood. The receptors originated from a woman aged 60-75 years with COVID-19, enrolled during active disease.

This clone turned up a few times. The rearrangement links TRBV6-4 to TRBJ1-1, with 8 bases lining up with TRBD1. V trimming: 6 bases; J trimming: 5 bases; junction bases outside the gene matches: 11. The CDR3 is made up of 15 amino acids. Germline V gene data show CDR1 as MRHNA and CDR2 as SNTAGT. The CDR3: CASSLTGALGTEAFF. In nucleotides, the CDR3 is TGTGCCAGCAGCCTGACAGGGGCGCTCGGTACTGAAGCTTTCTTT.

This CDR3 reads CSASWLAGGTVGTQYF. Here the CDR3 DNA reads TGCAGTGCTAGTTGGTTAGCGGGGGGAACGGTGGGGACCCAGTACTTC. This chain connects TRBV20-1 to TRBJ2-5, with 10 bases aligning to TRBD2. Trimming cost V 3 bases and J 7 bases; bases outside gene matches: 14. The CDR3 sequence is 16 residues long. The germline V gene has CDR1 DFQATT and CDR2 SNEGSKA (reference sequence).

V is TRBV18 and J is TRBJ2-5, with D uncertain. Germline assignment: CDR1 KGHSH and CDR2 LQKENI. The CDR3 has 14 amino acids. Trimming left V 0 bases short and J 1 base short, with 6 bases between. The CDR3 spells CASSPPNGQETQYF. In nucleotides, the CDR3 is TGTGCCAGCTCACCACCGAACGGCCAAGAGACCCAGTACTTC. Variable domain in full (rest from reference TRBV18 and TRBJ2-5): NAGVMQNPRHLVRRRGQEARLRCSPMKGHSHVYWYRQLPEEGLKFMVYLQKENIIDESGMPKERFSAEFPKEGPSILRIQQVVRGDSAAYFCASSPPNGQETQYFGPGTRLLVL.

CDR3: CSVDTGNYGYTF. CDR3 bases: TGCAGCGTTGACACAGGGAACTATGGCTACACCTTC. The V and J genes are TRBV29-1 and TRBJ1-2; D possibly corresponds to TRBD1 (6 bases). Germline V CDR1 and CDR2: SQVTM, ANQGSEA. The V end was cut by 3 bases, the J end by 2 bases, with 7 bases between. The CDR3 spans 12 residues.

V is TRBV5-1 and J is TRBJ2-5; 9 positions match TRBD1. Losses at the gene ends were 4 bases for V and 4 bases for J; bases not matched to a gene: 5. In germline, CDR1 is SGHRS, CDR2 YFSETQ. This CDR3 region has 14 residues. The CDR3 DNA sequence: TGCGCCAGCAGCCTGGGACAGGGTGGAGAGACCCAGTACTTC. Its protein is CASSLGQGGETQYF.

This chain connects TRBV3-1 (or the pseudogene TRBV3-2) to TRBJ1-2, with no clear D. This CDR3 spans 11 amino acids. Germline CDR1 and CDR2: LGHDT and YNNKEL (reference sequence). V was trimmed by 2 bases and J by 4 bases, leaving 2 bases between them. CDR3 loop: CASSQLYGYTF. The CDR3, as DNA: TGTGCCAGCAGCCAACTCTATGGCTACACCTTC.

The chain joins TRBV3-1 (or the pseudogene TRBV3-2) to TRBJ2-1; the match to TRBD2 covers 9 bases. This CDR3 comprises 18 residues. In germline, CDR1 is LGHDT, CDR2 YNNKEL (reference sequence). V shed 3 bases, J shed 0 bases, and the junction held 9 bases outside the gene matches. CDR3 sequence reads: CASSHAGGLSSSYNEQFF. The CDR3 bases are TGTGCCAGCAGCCACGCGGGGGGGCTTTCAAGCTCCTACAATGAGCAGTTCTTC.

The rearrangement links TRBV19 to TRBJ1-2; 9 nucleotides line up with TRBD1. This CDR3 region has 16 residues. In germline, CDR1 is LNHDA, CDR2 SQIVND (reference sequence). Losses at the gene ends were 5 bases for V and 1 base for J; bases not matched to a gene: 8. CDR3 in DNA: TGTGCCAGTAGTGGGACAGGGTTTTTCAGTAACTATGGCTACACCTTC. Amino acids: CASSGTGFFSNYGYTF.

This clone was counted a few times. The chain carries TRBV7-2 and TRBJ2-7, with D unresolved. The germline gives CDR1 SGHTA, CDR2 FQGNSA. This CDR3 region has 15 residues. With 5 bases removed from V and 2 bases from J, the gap between germline ends came to 16 bases. As DNA, the CDR3 is TGTGCCAGCAGCCCCACTATTGGGTCCCCCTACGAGCAGTACTTC. Protein: CASSPTIGSPYEQYF.

The gene calls are TRBV18 and TRBJ1-1; D call uncertain. Per the germline V gene, CDR1 is KGHSH and CDR2 is LQKENI. V was pared by 1 base and J by 2 bases, with 11 bases between. The CDR3 runs to 15 residues. For the CDR3, the DNA is TGTGCCAGCTCACCACGTAGGGCGGGTAACACTGAAGCTTTCTTT. Encoded protein: CASSPRRAGNTEAFF. The entire variable domain, with the rest obtained from reference TRBV18 and TRBJ1-1, is as follows: NAGVMQNPRHLVRRRGQEARLRCSPMKGHSHVYWYRQLPEEGLKFMVYLQKENIIDESGMPKERFSAEFPKEGPSILRIQQVVRGDSAAYFCASSPRRAGNTEAFFGQGTRLTVV.

The chain links TRBV7-9 to TRBJ2-3; the match to TRBD2 covers 12 bases. CDR1 is SEHNR and CDR2 is FQNEAQ in the germline V gene (reference sequence). This CDR3 has 16 residues. After removal of 3 bases from V and 5 bases from J, the junction contained 6 bases not matched to a gene. Here the CDR3 DNA reads TGTGCCAGCAGCTTGCGGACTAGCGGGGCCGGAGATACGCAGTATTTT. Its protein product is CASSLRTSGAGDTQYF.

V and J are TRBV5-1 and TRBJ1-1; 7 bases line up with TRBD1. Germline CDR1 SGHRS, CDR2 YFSETQ. The CDR3 has 14 amino acids. J gave up 7 bases and V 2 bases, and 8 bases lay outside the gene matches. CDR3 nucleotides: TGCGCCAGCAGCTTTGGGCAGGGGGGACTTGAAGCTTTCTTT. This gives the protein CASSFGQGGLEAFF.

V is TRBV6-5 and J is TRBJ1-2, with D tentatively TRBD1 (5 bases). This CDR3 region has 16 residues. Germline CDR1 MNHEY, CDR2 SVGAGI. V was shortened by 0 bases and J by 4 bases, with 15 bases between the two germline ends. The CDR3 loop reads CASSYSGVVPLYGYTF. CDR3 bases: TGTGCCAGCAGTTACTCAGGGGTCGTCCCCCTCTATGGCTACACCTTC.

The chain has TRBV5-1 and TRBJ1-1; D ambiguous. The germline V and J ends were trimmed by 4 bases and 1 base, with 11 bases remaining between them. The CDR3 covers 14 residues. CDR1 is SGHRS and CDR2 is YFSETQ in the germline V gene. Here the CDR3 DNA reads TGCGCCAGCAGCCCTAGTACTTCGAACACTGAAGCTTTCTTT. It encodes CASSPSTSNTEAFF.

The rearrangement joins TRBV27 to TRBJ1-4; D is unclear. This CDR3 comprises 14 residues. Germline CDR1 and CDR2: MNHEY and SMNVEV (reference sequence). V shed 1 base and J shed 0 bases, with 3 bases lying between them. In DNA, the CDR3 is TGTGCCAGCAGTTTATTAGCAACTAATGAAAAACTGTTTTTT. Translating it yields CASSLLATNEKLFF.

This chain connects TRBV11-3 to TRBJ2-1, with D perhaps matching TRBD1 (5 bases). Germline CDR1 SGHNT, CDR2 YENEEA. This CDR3 has 15 residues. The germline V and J ends were trimmed by 0 bases and 8 bases, with 14 bases remaining between them. In DNA form, the CDR3 reads TGTGCCAGCAGCTTAGATGACGCAGGGTCGCATGAGCAGTTCTTC. It encodes CASSLDDAGSHEQFF.

This chain links TRBV21-1 with TRBJ1-4. TRBV21-1 has pseudogene status. The CDR3 contains 15 residues. The DNA of the CDR3 is TGTGCCAGCAGCCGGACGGGCAGGGAGGGTGAAAAACTGTTTTTT. Its protein product is CASSRTGREGEKLFF.

V usage is TRBV23-1 and J usage is TRBJ1-4; possibly TRBD1 for D (5 bases). TRBV23-1 is an ORF for which the function is uncertain. The CDR3 contains 17 residues. V lost 0 bases and J lost 4, with 15 bases in between. DNA for the CDR3: TGCGCCAGCAGTCAATCTGGAAGGGCAGGGCATAATGAAAAACTGTTTTTT. Translation gives CASSQSGRAGHNEKLFF.

This chain uses TRBV24-1 with TRBJ2-1; 8 bases are shared with TRBD1. V dropped 7 bases and J dropped 2; count of bases not matched to a gene: 3. CDR1 KGHDR and CDR2 SFDVKD come from the germline V gene. The CDR3 contains 14 residues. In DNA, the CDR3 is TGTGCCACCAGCTCAGGGGGCCCCTACAATGAGCAGTTCTTC. This encodes CATSSGGPYNEQFF.

The chain uses TRBV6-2 or TRBV6-3 and TRBJ1-1; 10 nucleotides match TRBD1. The CDR3 extends over 19 amino acids. J was trimmed by 10 bases and V by 6 bases; bases with no gene match: 26. CDR1 is MNHEY and CDR2 is SVGEGT in the germline V gene. CDR3 residues: CASSSRTGGRSGMGGGAFF. The DNA for the CDR3 is TGTGCCAGCAGCTCCCGGACAGGGGGACGTTCCGGGATGGGAGGGGGAGCTTTCTTT.

This chain joins TRBV18 and TRBJ1-2; TRBD1 might be the D (5 bases). CDR3 size: 13 residues. Germline values: CDR1 KGHSH, CDR2 LQKENI. Trimming shortened V by 2 bases and J by 6 bases, and 10 bases separated the two germline ends. CDR3 sequence reads: CASSPSGRDGYTF. CDR3 nucleotides: TGTGCCAGCTCACCATCAGGGAGGGATGGCTACACCTTC.

The chain has TRBV4-1 and TRBJ2-4; 7 nucleotides match TRBD1. Losses at the gene ends were 3 bases for V and 4 bases for J; bases not matched to a gene: 15. Germline loops: CDR1 MGHRA, CDR2 YSYEKL. The CDR3 contains 18 residues. In DNA, the CDR3 is TGCGCCAGCAGCCAGAGCCGTTCTGGGACAGAGAGAAAAAACATTCAGTACTTC. Its translation: CASSQSRSGTERKNIQYF.

This sequence joins TRBV4-1 and TRBJ2-5, with TRBD2 matching 16 bases. J was trimmed by 0 bases and V by 6 bases; bases with no gene match: 7. The CDR3 is 18 residues long. Germline V gene sequence: CDR1 MGHRA, CDR2 YSYEKL. The CDR3 is CASSRTGTSGGDQETQYF. For the CDR3, the DNA is TGCGCCAGCAGTCGGACCGGGACTAGCGGGGGGGACCAAGAGACCCAGTACTTC.

The chain uses TRBV7-9 and TRBJ1-1; no clear D. Germline V lookup: CDR1 SEHNR, CDR2 FQNEAQ (reference sequence). The V end lost 3 bases, the J end lost 1 base, and 9 bases lay between the germline ends. This CDR3 spans 14 amino acids. CDR3 protein: CASSFLQTNTEAFF. The CDR3 bases are TGTGCCAGCAGCTTCCTACAGACGAACACTGAAGCTTTCTTT.